These 26 T cell receptor beta chains came from one sample sequenced in a study of blood T cell repertoires in COVID-19. Only in-frame clones appear in the TCRdb table, and some are missing; sequencing was by immunoSEQ multiplex PCR. This table has about 250,000 clones, roughly 83% appearing once. The source material was peripheral blood. The receptors were sampled from a man older than 75 with acute or convalescent COVID-19.

The V call is TRBV7-7, the J call TRBJ2-3; 12 positions match TRBD2. The CDR3 has 17 amino acids. V lost 3 bases and J lost 2; bases outside the gene matches: 6. Germline V gene data show CDR1 as SSHAT and CDR2 as FNYEAQ (reference sequence). CDR3 nucleotide sequence: TGTGCCAGCAGCTTGCCCCGGACTAGCGGGGTCACAGATACGCAGTATTTT. This encodes CASSLPRTSGVTDTQYF.

This clone was recorded only once. The DNA for the CDR3 is TGTGCCAGCAGCCCCCGAGGGGCAGGGGCCTACGAGCAGTACTTC. Protein sequence: CASSPRGAGAYEQYF. V usage is TRBV5-6 and J usage is TRBJ2-7; D might be TRBD1 (6 bases). The germline V and J ends were trimmed by 4 bases and 2 bases, with 16 bases remaining between them. The CDR3 length is 15 residues. The germline gives CDR1 SGHDT, CDR2 YYEEEE.

V is TRBV9 and J is TRBJ1-1; D unclear. The CDR3 has 14 residues. Germline V CDR1 and CDR2: SGDLS, YYNGEE. V was clipped by 4 bases and J by 0 bases, with 10 bases between them. The CDR3 here is CASSIRDLNTEAFF. CDR3 coding DNA: TGTGCCAGCAGCATCCGGGATTTGAACACTGAAGCTTTCTTT. The entire variable domain, with the rest obtained from reference TRBV9 and TRBJ1-1, is as follows: DSGVTQTPKHLITATGQRVTLRCSPRSGDLSVYWYQQSLDQGLQFLIQYYNGEERAKGNILERFSAQQFPDLHSELNLSSLELGDSALYFCASSIRDLNTEAFFGQGTRLTVV.

This sequence joins TRBV28 and TRBJ2-7; TRBD1 matches 9 bases. The V gene's germline CDR1 is MDHEN and CDR2 SYDVKM. V lost 8 bases and J lost 6; bases outside the gene matches: 11. CDR3 length equals 14 residues. CDR3 sequence reads: CASFSGTGPPEQYF. The DNA of the CDR3 is TGTGCCAGCTTCTCCGGGACAGGGCCACCCGAGCAGTACTTC.

The chain carries TRBV18 and TRBJ2-1; 10 bases match TRBD1. CDR3 length: 16 residues. Looked up from germline, CDR1 is KGHSH and CDR2 is LQKENI. The V segment lost 2 bases and the J segment 7 bases; nucleotides outside the gene matches: 8. CDR3 protein: CASSPWGQGWVNEQFF. The CDR3 bases are TGTGCCAGCTCACCATGGGGACAGGGGTGGGTGAATGAGCAGTTCTTC.

The DNA of the CDR3 is TGTGCCAGCAGCCAGTACAGGGGTGTGGGAGCTTTCTTT. Protein product: CASSQYRGVGAFF. This chain joins TRBV3-1 (or the pseudogene TRBV3-2) and TRBJ1-1, with 7 bases that match TRBD1. V was clipped by 3 bases and J by 10 bases; unmatched bases: 8. Germline V gene data show CDR1 as LGHDT and CDR2 as YNNKEL (reference sequence). The CDR3 consists of 13 residues.

This clone came up a few times. V is TRBV6-5 and J is TRBJ2-7; perhaps TRBD1 as D (6 bases). The CDR3 has 15 residues. V shed 0 bases and J shed 2 bases, with 11 bases lying between them. Germline CDR1 is MNHEY and CDR2 is SVGAGI. In DNA, the CDR3 is TGTGCCAGCAGTTACTCGGGGACAACCCCCTACGAGCAGTACTTC. It translates to CASSYSGTTPYEQYF.

J is TRBJ1-5 and V is TRBV5-1, with a tentative D call TRBD1 (6 bases). The V and J ends lost 0 bases and 4 bases respectively, with 8 bases between them. The CDR3 is 14 amino acids. The germline CDR1 and CDR2 sequences are SGHRS and YFSETQ. The CDR3 reads CASSLGQENQPQHF. The CDR3 DNA is TGCGCCAGCAGCTTGGGACAGGAAAATCAGCCCCAGCATTTT.

The DNA of the CDR3 is TGTGCCAGCAGCGATCCAGGGTATGGCTACACCTTC. It is translated as CASSDPGYGYTF. V usage is TRBV3-1 (or the pseudogene TRBV3-2) and J usage is TRBJ1-2, with D perhaps matching TRBD1 (5 bases). Trimming left V 5 bases short and J 5 bases short, with 9 bases between. Germline assignment: CDR1 LGHDT and CDR2 YNNKEL (reference sequence). This CDR3 comprises 12 residues.

The V gene is TRBV3-1 (or the pseudogene TRBV3-2), the J gene TRBJ2-4; 10 bases align to TRBD1. The CDR3 is 18 amino acids. Germline V gene data show CDR1 as LGHDT and CDR2 as YNNKEL (reference sequence). J lost 0 bases, V lost 6 bases, and 11 bases had no gene match. The CDR3 region is CASSPGTGASLAKNIQYF. CDR3 nucleotide sequence: TGTGCCAGCAGTCCCGGGACAGGGGCTTCCCTAGCCAAAAACATTCAGTACTTC.

J is TRBJ2-4 and V is TRBV11-2; TRBD2 matches at 14 bases. Germline loops: CDR1 SGHAT, CDR2 FQNNGV. J lost 0 bases, V lost 3 bases, and 4 bases had no gene match. CDR3 length: 18 residues. DNA for the CDR3: TGTGCCAGCAGCTTCGGACTAGCGGGGGGCCGAGCCAAAAACATTCAGTACTTC. It yields the protein CASSFGLAGGRAKNIQYF. The full variable domain, completed using reference TRBV11-2 and TRBJ2-4, is EAGVAQSPRYKIIEKRQSVAFWCNPISGHATLYWYQQILGQGPKLLIQFQNNGVVDDSQLPKDRFSAERLKGVDSTLKIQPAKLEDSAVYLCASSFGLAGGRAKNIQYFGAGTRLSVL.

The chain is built from TRBV5-6 and TRBJ1-2; 8 bases are shared with TRBD1. The CDR3 sequence is 13 residues long. V was pared by 4 bases and J by 6 bases, with 5 bases of the junction left unmatched. CDR1 and CDR2 from the germline V gene are SGHDT and YYEEEE. CDR3 bases: TGTGCCAGCAGCAAGGACAGGGTCGATGGCTACACCTTC. Its translation is CASSKDRVDGYTF.

The chain uses TRBV7-3 and TRBJ2-1, with 11 positions matching TRBD2. The J segment lost 4 bases and the V segment lost 4 bases, leaving 3 bases of the junction unmatched. The germline CDR1 and CDR2 sequences are SGHTA and FQGTGA. The CDR3 runs 15 residues. This chain's CDR3 is CASSSGTSGYNEQFF. The CDR3 DNA reads TGTGCCAGCAGCTCCGGGACTAGCGGTTACAATGAGCAGTTCTTC. Using reference TRBV7-3 and TRBJ2-1 for the parts outside the CDR3, the full variable domain is GAGVSQTPSNKVTEKGKYVELRCDPISGHTALYWYRQSLGQGPEFLIYFQGTGAADDSGLPNDRFFAVRPEGSVSTLKIQRTERGDSAVYLCASSSGTSGYNEQFFGPGTRLTVL.

V usage is TRBV27 and J usage is TRBJ1-4; TRBD1 aligns across 10 bases. The CDR3 is made up of 16 amino acids. Unmatched junction bases numbered 13, after V lost 5 bases and J lost 10 bases. The germline V gene encodes CDR1 MNHEY and CDR2 SMNVEV (reference sequence). For the CDR3, the DNA is TGTGCCAGCAGTCCCGCCGGGACAGGGGCTGGTGGAAAACTGTTTTTT. Amino acid sequence: CASSPAGTGAGGKLFF.

This clone appeared a few times. This sequence joins TRBV5-4 and TRBJ2-7; a weak D match, TRBD2 (5 bases). The CDR3 extends over 12 amino acids. The ends were cut back, 7 bases at V and 1 base at J, with 9 bases in the middle. CDR1 and CDR2 (germline): SGHNT, YYREEE (reference sequence). The CDR3 coding sequence is TGTGCCAGCGGGAGAGATTCCTACGAGCAGTACTTC. This translates into CASGRDSYEQYF. Using reference TRBV5-4 and TRBJ2-7 for the parts outside the CDR3, the full variable domain is ETGVTQSPTHLIKTRGQQVTLRCSSQSGHNTVSWYQQALGQGPQFIFQYYREEENGRGNFPPRFSGLQFPNYSSELNVNALELDDSALYLCASGRDSYEQYFGPGTRLTVT.

The chain carries TRBV19 and TRBJ1-5, with D unclear. This CDR3 contains 12 residues. Germline V gives CDR1 LNHDA, CDR2 SQIVND (reference sequence). Between the trimmed V and J ends, which lost 8 bases and 1 base, there was a span of 6 bases. The CDR3 loop is CASESSNQPQHF. In DNA form, the CDR3 reads TGTGCCAGTGAGTCCAGCAATCAGCCCCAGCATTTT.

This clone was observed once. This chain uses TRBV6-5 with TRBJ2-7; perhaps TRBD2 as D (5 bases). V was shortened by 6 bases and J by 0 bases, with 12 bases between the two germline ends. Per the germline V gene, CDR1 is MNHEY and CDR2 is SVGAGI. The CDR3 is 14 amino acids. The CDR3 coding sequence is TGTGCCAGCAGCATAGCGTGGAGCTCCTACGAGCAGTACTTC. This sequence encodes CASSIAWSSYEQYF.

This chain uses TRBV28 with TRBJ2-5, with D uncertain. Germline V gene sequence: CDR1 MDHEN, CDR2 SYDVKM. The CDR3 is 12 amino acids. Trimming cost V 6 bases and J 5 bases, with 10 bases left between them. The DNA of the CDR3 is TGTGCCAGCAGCACTCTAGGTGAGACCCAGTACTTC. It specifies CASSTLGETQYF.

This chain joins TRBV7-9 and TRBJ1-3; D is unresolved. CDR1 is SEHNR, CDR2 FQNEAQ, per germline (reference sequence). Deletions cut 4 bases from V and 0 bases from J, with 7 bases between. The CDR3 totals 14 residues. The CDR3: CASSSWSSGNTIYF. The CDR3 coding sequence is TGTGCCAGCAGCTCTTGGAGCTCTGGAAACACCATATATTTT.

The rearrangement uses TRBV7-8 and TRBJ1-1, with TRBD1 matching 7 bases. This CDR3 spans 13 amino acids. Germline values: CDR1 SGHVS, CDR2 FQNEAQ. J was trimmed by 1 base and V by 5 bases; bases with no gene match: 1. The CDR3 sequence: CASSRTGNTEAFF. The CDR3 DNA reads as TGTGCCAGCAGCCGGACAGGGAACACTGAAGCTTTCTTT.

This clone is a singleton in its sample. This chain connects TRBV10-3 to TRBJ2-1, with 8 bases identical to TRBD2. The CDR3 is 17 residues long. CDR1 is ENHRY and CDR2 is SYGVKD in the germline V gene. V trimming: 0 bases; J trimming: 9 bases; junction bases outside the gene matches: 13. CDR3 DNA sequence: TGTGCCATCAGTGAGTCGATGACCCTAGCGGGCAAGGGTGAGCAGTTCTTC. It yields the protein CAISESMTLAGKGEQFF.

The chain links TRBV15 to TRBJ1-1; tentative D call: TRBD1 (6 bases). The CDR3 totals 15 residues. Trimming removed 1 base at V and 3 bases at J, with 12 bases between. In germline, CDR1 is LNHNV, CDR2 YYDKDF (reference sequence). CDR3 DNA: TGTGCCACCAGCAGAGGTCCTCAGGGGCACACTGAAGCTTTCTTT. Translating gives CATSRGPQGHTEAFF.

The chain couples TRBV6-6 to TRBJ1-4; 9 nucleotides line up with TRBD1. J gave up 12 bases and V 5 bases, and 10 bases lay outside the gene matches. The CDR3 is made up of 14 amino acids. Germline CDR1 and CDR2: MNHNY and SVGAGI (reference sequence). CDR3 nucleotides: TGTGCCAGCAGTGGGGACAGGGACGGTCAGGAACTGTTTTTT. The encoded protein is CASSGDRDGQELFF.

The chain is built from TRBV7-2 and TRBJ2-7, with 9 bases lining up with TRBD1. This CDR3 is 15 amino acids long. The germline gives CDR1 SGHTA, CDR2 FQGNSA. V gave up 5 bases and J gave up 3 bases; unmatched junction bases: 8. The CDR3 loop is CASSARDRALYEQYF. As DNA, the CDR3 is TGTGCCAGCAGCGCTCGGGACAGGGCACTCTACGAGCAGTACTTC.

The V call is TRBV6-5, the J call TRBJ2-7; 13 bases map to TRBD2. The CDR3 loop spans 14 amino acids. V lost 8 bases to trimming and J lost 6 bases; unmatched junction nucleotides: 7. Germline lookup yields CDR1 MNHEY and CDR2 SVGAGI. As DNA, the CDR3 is TGTGCCAGCCGACAACTAGCGGGAGGGGGCGAGCAGTACTTC. Protein: CASRQLAGGGEQYF.

The chain employs TRBV18 and TRBJ2-1; TRBD2 might be the D (5 bases). CDR1 KGHSH and CDR2 LQKENI come from the germline V gene. V lost 1 base and J lost 0, with 7 bases in between. The CDR3 totals 15 residues. CDR3 sequence reads: CASSPLASSYNEQFF. Here the CDR3 DNA reads TGTGCCAGCTCACCACTAGCGAGCTCCTACAATGAGCAGTTCTTC.